The rows below give T cell receptor beta chains drawn from one sample of a study of shared clonotypes between healthy human individuals. Method: immunoSEQ multiplex PCR; TCRdb's copy keeps in-frame clones and lacks some. The table has around 720,000 clones, roughly 72% seen once. What was sequenced was memory CD4+ T cells sorted from blood. All receptors derive from a woman aged 25 to 39 in good health. Both conserved end residues are part of each CDR3. A D gene is named only where the DNA matches it firmly. For some rows the clone size is stated as once, few or many, or as a class when expanded; others skip it.

D: -
size: once
V: TRBV28
J: TRBJ1-5
CDR3: CASLGGVMPQHF
DNA: TGTGCCAGCCTAGGGGGGGTTATGCCCCAGCATTTT

D: -
size: -
V: TRBV5-1
J: TRBJ2-5
CDR3: CASRVMDNLPETQYF
DNA: TGCGCCAGCAGGGTCATGGACAATTTACCGGAGACCCAGTACTTC

D: TRBD2
size: few
V: TRBV4-1
J: TRBJ2-7
CDR3: CASSRGTSGLYEQYF
DNA: TGCGCCAGCAGCCGGGGGACTAGCGGGCTTTACGAGCAGTACTTC

D: TRBD1
size: once
V: TRBV7-8
J: TRBJ2-5
CDR3: CASSPDRVTETQYF
DNA: TGTGCCAGCAGCCCCGACAGGGTGACCGAGACCCAGTACTTC

D: -
size: -
V: TRBV19
J: TRBJ2-7
CDR3: CASSRGRTEAYEQYF
DNA: TGTGCCAGTAGTCGGGGGCGGACGGAAGCCTACGAGCAGTACTTC

D: -
size: -
V: TRBV19
J: TRBJ1-5
CDR3: CASSQSLGNQPQHF
DNA: TGTGCCAGTAGTCAAAGTCTGGGCAATCAGCCCCAGCATTTT

D: TRBD2
size: -
V: TRBV4-1
J: TRBJ2-3
CDR3: CASSHQAGGHTDTQYF
DNA: TGCGCCAGCAGCCACCAAGCGGGAGGACACACAGATACGCAGTATTTT

D: TRBD1
size: -
V: TRBV6-1
J: TRBJ1-5
CDR3: CASSGGTGRNQPQHF
DNA: TGTGCCAGCAGTGGGGGGACAGGGCGAAATCAGCCCCAGCATTTT

D: TRBD2
size: -
V: TRBV2
J: TRBJ2-5
CDR3: CASRSLLAGEETQYF
DNA: TGTGCCAGCAGGTCTTTACTAGCGGGGGAAGAGACCCAGTACTTC

D: TRBD1
size: -
V: TRBV19
J: TRBJ2-5
CDR3: CASSSRTGSRETQYF
DNA: TGTGCCAGTAGTTCTCGGACAGGGTCCAGGGAGACCCAGTACTTC

D: TRBD2
size: -
V: TRBV10-3
J: TRBJ2-2
CDR3: CAIMVGGRANTGELFF
DNA: TGTGCCATCATGGTGGGCGGGAGGGCGAACACCGGGGAGCTGTTTTTT

D: TRBD2
size: -
V: TRBV4-1
J: TRBJ2-1
CDR3: CASSQVGREGPYNEQFF
DNA: TGCGCCAGCAGCCAAGTAGGGCGGGAGGGGCCCTACAATGAGCAGTTCTTC

D: TRBD1
size: -
V: TRBV6-4
J: TRBJ2-1
CDR3: CASSARDRVLTEQFF
DNA: TGTGCCAGCAGTGCGCGGGACAGGGTTCTAACTGAGCAGTTCTTC

D: -
size: -
V: TRBV7-9
J: TRBJ2-1
CDR3: CASSLDRAPRNEQFF
DNA: TGTGCCAGCAGCTTAGACAGGGCCCCGAGGAATGAGCAGTTCTTC

D: TRBD2
size: -
V: TRBV6-1
J: TRBJ2-2
CDR3: CASSESSGNTGELFF
DNA: TGTGCCAGCAGTGAATCTAGCGGGAACACCGGGGAGCTGTTTTTT

D: -
size: few
V: TRBV29-1
J: TRBJ1-2
CDR3: CSAGDGNYGYTF
DNA: TGCAGCGCAGGGGATGGAAACTATGGCTACACCTTC

D: TRBD1
size: once
V: TRBV29-1
J: TRBJ1-2
CDR3: CSVNGQGNYGYTF
DNA: TGCAGCGTAAATGGACAGGGGAACTATGGCTACACCTTC

D: -
size: -
V: TRBV19
J: TRBJ2-1
CDR3: CASTRDRTYNEQFF
DNA: TGTGCCAGTACCCGTGACAGGACTTACAATGAGCAGTTCTTC

D: TRBD1
size: -
V: TRBV28
J: TRBJ1-2
CDR3: CASSSGQGKNYGYTF
DNA: TGTGCCAGCAGTTCCGGACAGGGGAAGAACTATGGCTACACCTTC

D: -
size: -
V: TRBV5-1
J: TRBJ2-3
CDR3: CASSSAKLGGPDTQYF
DNA: TGCGCCAGCAGTTCCGCTAAGTTGGGAGGACCAGATACGCAGTATTTT

D: -
size: -
V: TRBV6-5
J: TRBJ1-2
CDR3: CASSYTSARRYGYTF
DNA: TGTGCCAGCAGTTACACGTCGGCCAGGCGCTATGGCTACACCTTC

D: -
size: -
V: TRBV27
J: TRBJ1-5
CDR3: CASSTSNQPQHF
DNA: TGTGCCAGCAGTACCAGTAATCAGCCCCAGCATTTT

D: -
size: -
V: TRBV28
J: TRBJ1-1
CDR3: CASSPGWQNTEAFF
DNA: TGTGCCAGCAGCCCAGGGTGGCAGAACACTGAAGCTTTCTTT

D: -
size: -
V: TRBV28
J: TRBJ1-1
CDR3: CASSLAGRWNTEAFF
DNA: TGTGCCAGCAGTTTGGCAGGGAGGTGGAACACTGAAGCTTTCTTT

D: -
size: -
V: TRBV15
J: TRBJ1-2
CDR3: CATSRDREGGGYTF
DNA: TGTGCCACCAGCAGAGATAGGGAAGGCGGAGGCTACACCTTC

D: TRBD1
size: -
V: TRBV19
J: TRBJ1-4
CDR3: CASSGRDSLNEKLFF
DNA: TGTGCCAGTAGTGGGCGGGACAGTCTTAATGAAAAACTGTTTTTT

D: -
size: -
V: TRBV6-6
J: TRBJ2-1
CDR3: CASSLNSPSFGEQFF
DNA: TGTGCCAGCAGCCTTAACTCCCCTAGCTTCGGTGAGCAGTTCTTC

D: -
size: few
V: TRBV6-1
J: TRBJ2-7
CDR3: CASSGAVTYEQYF
DNA: TGTGCCAGCAGCGGAGCGGTAACCTACGAGCAGTACTTC

D: TRBD2
size: -
V: TRBV6-5
J: TRBJ2-3
CDR3: CASSRREARTDTQYF
DNA: TGTGCCAGCAGTCGGCGGGAGGCCCGCACAGATACGCAGTATTTT

D: -
size: -
V: TRBV9
J: TRBJ2-7
CDR3: CASSVDLLESEQYF
DNA: TGTGCCAGCAGCGTAGACCTACTAGAAAGCGAGCAGTACTTC

D: -
size: -
V: TRBV13
J: TRBJ1-1
CDR3: CASSLVSGAPNTEAFF
DNA: TGTGCCAGCAGCTTAGTCTCTGGGGCGCCGAACACTGAAGCTTTCTTT